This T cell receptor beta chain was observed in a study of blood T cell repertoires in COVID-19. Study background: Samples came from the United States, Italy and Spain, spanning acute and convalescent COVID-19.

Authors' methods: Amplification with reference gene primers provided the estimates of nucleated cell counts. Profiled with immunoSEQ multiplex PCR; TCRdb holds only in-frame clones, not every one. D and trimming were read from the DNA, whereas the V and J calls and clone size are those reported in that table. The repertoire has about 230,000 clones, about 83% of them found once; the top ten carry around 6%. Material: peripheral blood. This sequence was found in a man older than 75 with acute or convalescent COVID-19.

The CDR3 region has the DNA TGTGCCAGCAGCACCCGGACTAGCGGGGGCACAGATACGCAGTATTTT. Protein sequence: CASSTRTSGGTDTQYF. J is TRBJ2-3 and V is TRBV5-8; 12 bases agree with TRBD2. Trimming removed 4 bases from V and 1 base from J; junction bases left unmatched: 4. Germline V gives CDR1 SGHTS, CDR2 YDEGEE. There are 16 residues in the CDR3.